A single sample is the source of the 18 T cell receptor beta chains below, sequenced in a study of T cell repertoires in cytomegalovirus infection. TCRdb reprocessed the reads with MiXCR, giving one entry per CDR3 protein. The data hold fewer than 1,000,000 distinct CDR3 sequences, with around 31% observed a single time. These receptors' targets are unknown. Specimen: cultured CD8+ T cells from PBMCs, collected from culture after CMV antigen stimulation. Source of these receptors: a human donor in good health (CMV status not recorded). Some clones in this sample may be carry-over from other donors' samples.

This clonotype was seen only a few times. The chain uses TRBV6-1 and TRBJ1-2, with 10 positions matching TRBD1. From germline, CDR1 is MNHNS and CDR2 SASEGT. The CDR3 has 17 residues. J was trimmed by 3 bases and V by 5 bases; bases with no gene match: 12. The CDR3 region has the DNA TGTGCCAGCAGTCCCCGGGACAGGGGCGCTTGGTACTATGGCTACACCTTC. Translation: CASSPRDRGAWYYGYTF.

As regards this clonotype: Possible read error: a much larger clone is one base away. The genes are TRBV7-9 and TRBJ1-2; the D is unclear. CDR3 length: 16 amino acids. The germline CDR1 and CDR2 sequences are SEHNR and FQNEAQ (reference sequence). The CDR3 spells CVSSPHIPSSNYGYTF. DNA of the CDR3: TGTGTCAGCAGCCCCCACATACCGTCCTCTAACTATGGCTACACCTTC.

V gene TRBV19 combines with J gene TRBJ1-1; no firm D call. V lost 9 bases and J 0 bases, leaving 11 bases between the germline ends. Germline loops: CDR1 LNHDA, CDR2 SQIVND (reference sequence). The length of the CDR3 is 13 residues. In DNA, the CDR3 is TGTGCCAGCACCTATCCGATGAACACTGAAGCTTTCTTT. Protein product: CASTYPMNTEAFF.

The CDR3 spells CASSQVVTDEQYF. CDR3 DNA sequence: TGCGCCAGCAGCCAAGTAGTGACAGACGAGCAGTACTTC. This rearrangement joins TRBV4-1 to TRBJ2-7, with a tentative D call TRBD1 (5 bases). Trimming left V 1 base short and J 5 bases short, with 9 bases between. This CDR3 is 13 amino acids long. Germline values: CDR1 MGHRA, CDR2 YSYEKL.

V gene TRBV15 combines with J gene TRBJ1-1; no definite D call. Trimming removed 5 bases from V and 7 bases from J, with 14 bases in between. CDR3 length equals 13 residues. Germline V gene sequence: CDR1 LNHNV, CDR2 YYDKDF (reference sequence). The CDR3 DNA follows: TGTGCCACCAGCGGGCAGGCCGCCCGTGAAGCTTTCTTT. It codes for CATSGQAAREAFF.

The V call is TRBV10-3, the J call TRBJ1-1; 8 nucleotides agree with TRBD1. Germline values: CDR1 ENHRY, CDR2 SYGVKD. With V trimmed by 5 bases and J by 1 base, 6 bases remained unmatched. This CDR3 is 15 amino acids long. CDR3 in DNA: TGTGCCATCAGTCCGGACAGGGCTCAGAACACTGAAGCTTTCTTT. This gives the protein CAISPDRAQNTEAFF.

This clonotype was seen a handful of times. J is TRBJ1-2 and V is TRBV10-1; 8 nucleotides align to TRBD1. J gave up 6 bases and V 7 bases, and 13 bases lay outside the gene matches. Germline loops: CDR1 WNHNN, CDR2 SYGVQD (reference sequence). This CDR3 contains 15 residues. CDR3 sequence (DNA): TGCGCCAGCATCGAACAAGACAGGGGAGTCAATGGCTACACCTTC. Translated, it gives CASIEQDRGVNGYTF.

The V call is TRBV10-3, the J call TRBJ1-1; tentative D call: TRBD1 (6 bases). CDR1 ENHRY and CDR2 SYGVKD come from the germline V gene. The CDR3 sequence is 13 residues long. The V end was cut by 6 bases, the J end by 1 base, with 9 bases between. This CDR3 reads CAIRDSQNTEAFF. Written as DNA, the CDR3 is TGTGCCATCAGGGACAGTCAGAACACTGAAGCTTTCTTT.

The chain recombines TRBV5-4 with TRBJ2-1; 8 bases agree with TRBD2. CDR3 size: 15 residues. Germline V gene sequence: CDR1 SGHNT, CDR2 YYREEE (reference sequence). Unmatched junction bases numbered 4, after V lost 0 bases and J lost 5 bases. Here the CDR3 reads CASSLAGGTDNEQFF. The CDR3 DNA sequence: TGTGCCAGCAGCTTGGCGGGGGGGACCGACAATGAGCAGTTCTTC.

This clonotype was counted between two and nine times. The chain carries TRBV10-2 and TRBJ1-1; D remains unclear. CDR3 length: 14 residues. CDR1 is WSHSY and CDR2 is SAAADI in the germline V gene. Deletions cut 0 bases from V and 4 bases from J, with 9 bases between. The CDR3 coding sequence is TGCGCCAGCAGTGAGTCAAGGGTGGGCACTGAAGCTTTCTTT. Its translation is CASSESRVGTEAFF.

This chain uses TRBV10-3 with TRBJ2-3; perhaps TRBD2 as D (5 bases). Trimming shortened V by 7 bases and J by 14 bases, and 16 bases separated the two germline ends. This CDR3 contains 11 residues. CDR1 and CDR2 from the germline V gene are ENHRY and SYGVKD. This CDR3 reads CAITDGVMVYF. The CDR3 nucleotides read TGTGCCATCACCGACGGGGTAATGGTGTATTTT.

The CDR3 loop reads CATQGANYEQYF. CDR3 DNA: TGTGCCACACAGGGGGCGAACTACGAGCAGTACTTC. This rearrangement joins TRBV19 to TRBJ2-7, with 9 bases fitting TRBD1. Trimming cost V 10 bases and J 3 bases; bases outside gene matches: 4. The germline gives CDR1 LNHDA, CDR2 SQIVND (reference sequence). The CDR3 is 12 amino acids. Using reference TRBV19 and TRBJ2-7 for the parts outside the CDR3, the full variable domain is DGGITQSPKYLFRKEGQNVTLSCEQNLNHDAMYWYRQDPGQGLRLIYYSQIVNDFQKGDIAEGYSVSREKKESFPLTVTSAQKNPTAFYLCATQGANYEQYFGPGTRLTVT.

The chain employs TRBV10-3 and TRBJ2-7, with unresolved D. The V and J ends lost 2 bases and 1 base respectively, with 9 bases between them. Germline V gene lookup returns CDR1 ENHRY and CDR2 SYGVKD. The CDR3 runs 14 residues. This CDR3 reads CAISEPARSYEQYV. For the CDR3, the DNA is TGTGCCATCAGTGAGCCGGCTAGATCCTACGAGCAGTACGTC.

This clonotype showed up just a few times. The J gene is TRBJ1-3, the V gene TRBV7-6; no firm D call. V lost 5 bases and J lost 4, with 18 bases in between. CDR1 and CDR2 (germline): SGHVS, FNYEAQ. The CDR3 has 16 residues. The CDR3 here is CASSPVEAILGNTIYF. The CDR3 DNA follows: TGTGCCAGCAGCCCAGTGGAAGCCATTCTAGGAAACACCATATATTTT.

This sequence joins TRBV27 and TRBJ1-2; TRBD1 might be the D (6 bases). V lost 9 bases to trimming and J lost 7 bases, with 18 bases between them. This CDR3 has 13 residues. The germline CDR1 and CDR2 sequences are MNHEY and SMNVEV (reference sequence). CDR3 in amino acids: CASGEGGAGGYTF. The CDR3 coding sequence is TGTGCCAGTGGGGAGGGGGGCGCGGGTGGCTACACCTTC.

This clonotype was counted ten times or more. The chain links TRBV7-2 to TRBJ2-5, with D unclear. V lost 2 bases and J 4 bases, leaving 8 bases between the germline ends. Germline CDR1 is SGHTA and CDR2 is FQGNSA. The CDR3 has 13 residues. The CDR3 DNA is TGTGCCAGCAGCTTAAACAGCCCAGAGACCCAGTACTTC. Its translation is CASSLNSPETQYF. Filled out from reference TRBV7-2 and TRBJ2-5, the complete variable domain reads GAGVSQSPSNKVTEKGKDVELRCDPISGHTALYWYRQSLGQGLEFLIYFQGNSAPDKSGLPSDRFSAERTGGSVSTLTIQRTQQEDSAVYLCASSLNSPETQYFGPGTRLLVL.

CDR3 sequence: CATPPGGTDTQYF. DNA for the CDR3: TGTGCCACCCCCCCAGGGGGCACAGATACGCAGTATTTT. The chain carries TRBV2 and TRBJ2-3; a possible D gene is TRBD1 (6 bases). Trimming cost V 10 bases and J 1 base, with 12 bases left between them. CDR3 length: 13 amino acids. Germline CDR1 is SNHLY and CDR2 is FYNNEI. Using reference TRBV2 and TRBJ2-3 for the parts outside the CDR3, the full variable domain is EPEVTQTPSHQVTQMGQEVILRCVPISNHLYFYWYRQILGQKVEFLVSFYNNEISEKSEIFDDQFSVERPDGSNFTLKIRSTKLEDSAMYFCATPPGGTDTQYFGPGTRLTVL.

Here the CDR3 DNA reads TGTGCCAGCAGTTACTCCTGGGACTCCCCGAACGAGCAGTACTTC. Its protein product is CASSYSWDSPNEQYF. The J gene is TRBJ2-7, the V gene TRBV6-5, with D possibly matching TRBD2 (6 bases). This CDR3 is 15 amino acids long. Trimming cost V 0 bases and J 5 bases, with 14 bases left between them. Per germline, CDR1 MNHEY and CDR2 SVGAGI.